The entry that follows covers one TCR beta chain sequence. Its antigen is unknown. The sample comes from a study of cytomegalovirus exposure and HLA in healthy donors. Overall study results and limits: Trimming of TCR beta V- and J-genes showed a link, identified in a later analysis, to a missense DCLRE1C variant. Further analysis was carried out later, and it showed several of the most significant clusters appearing linked to common viral pathogens.

Primers for the PCR totalled 60 Vbeta and 13 Jbeta. Produced via immunoSEQ multiplex PCR; TCRdb's table is partial and in-frame only. The sample has around 80,000 clones; roughly 70% are singletons. The CDR3 is made up of 13 amino acids. Germline lookup yields CDR1 LNHDA and CDR2 SQIVND (reference sequence). The V and J ends lost 7 bases and 4 bases respectively, with 13 bases between them. Sequenced material: PBMCs. The sequence was collected from a man in his forties in good health and CMV-seropositive. The rearrangement uses TRBV19 and TRBJ1-2; D is undetermined. The CDR3 DNA reads TGTGCCAGTACCCGATCCCGGGGCTATGGCTACACCTTC. It codes for CASTRSRGYGYTF.